Listed below are T cell receptor beta chains from one sample, sequenced in a study of T cell repertoires in cytomegalovirus infection. TCRdb recomputed calls from the reads with MiXCR, one row per CDR3 protein. Of 900,000 to 950,000 distinct CDR3 sequences in the sample, roughly 30% are singletons; the top ten hold 13%. Their target antigens are unknown. The sample was cultured CD8+ T cells from PBMCs, taken from culture after CMV antigen stimulation. All receptors derive from a human donor in good health (CMV status not recorded). Some clones in this sample may be carry-over from other donors' samples. Each CDR3 is given without its conserved first and last residue. The order of the fields is V gene, J gene, clone size, CDR3 protein. Some rows mark clone size as missing; the rest say once, few, many or name a class of expanded clone.

v_call: TRBV6-2/TRBV6-3; j_call: TRBJ1-5; clone_size: NA; cdr3_aa: ASRAQGRSNQPQH
v_call: TRBV5-6; j_call: TRBJ2-2; clone_size: NA; cdr3_aa: ASSIATGGYTGELF
v_call: TRBV7-8; j_call: TRBJ1-5; clone_size: few; cdr3_aa: ASSFSRLGGNQPQH
v_call: TRBV4-1; j_call: TRBJ1-5; clone_size: few; cdr3_aa: ASSQDPGNQPQH
v_call: TRBV19; j_call: TRBJ2-5; clone_size: NA; cdr3_aa: ASSITPGDRGGETQY
v_call: TRBV28; j_call: TRBJ1-5; clone_size: once; cdr3_aa: ASSYTTGQGRSSNQPQH
v_call: TRBV6-6; j_call: TRBJ2-5; clone_size: few; cdr3_aa: ASQGTQETQY
v_call: TRBV7-6; j_call: TRBJ1-1; clone_size: many; cdr3_aa: ASSPPEMNTEAF
v_call: TRBV2; j_call: TRBJ1-1; clone_size: NA; cdr3_aa: ASSARGVNTEAF
v_call: TRBV7-4; j_call: TRBJ2-5; clone_size: few; cdr3_aa: ASSLGGQGQGKTQY
v_call: TRBV4-1; j_call: TRBJ1-1; clone_size: NA; cdr3_aa: ASSQEGKNTEAF
v_call: TRBV12-3/TRBV12-4; j_call: TRBJ1-6; clone_size: few; cdr3_aa: ASSLRQYSYNSPLH
v_call: TRBV4-3; j_call: TRBJ2-1; clone_size: few; cdr3_aa: ASRAGGGEQF
v_call: TRBV6-1; j_call: TRBJ2-1; clone_size: few; cdr3_aa: ASSEVSFSSYNEQF
v_call: TRBV7-9; j_call: TRBJ1-3; clone_size: NA; cdr3_aa: ASSYRDTFSGNTIY
v_call: TRBV5-6; j_call: TRBJ1-6; clone_size: NA; cdr3_aa: ASSYAGAGLNSPLH
v_call: TRBV4-3; j_call: TRBJ1-1; clone_size: NA; cdr3_aa: ASSQDINYEAF
v_call: TRBV7-6; j_call: TRBJ2-1; clone_size: NA; cdr3_aa: ASSLESPPSAIYNEQF
v_call: TRBV10-3; j_call: TRBJ2-5; clone_size: many; cdr3_aa: AISETPRVRDNQETQY
v_call: TRBV6-1; j_call: TRBJ1-5; clone_size: NA; cdr3_aa: ASSEVKYSNQPQH
v_call: TRBV5-4; j_call: TRBJ2-1; clone_size: few; cdr3_aa: ASSLEGGSPPYNEQF
v_call: TRBV7-6; j_call: TRBJ2-3; clone_size: many; cdr3_aa: ASSSLAEISTDTQY
v_call: TRBV7-2; j_call: TRBJ2-2; clone_size: NA; cdr3_aa: ASSLPTTGGYRTGELF
v_call: TRBV7-6; j_call: TRBJ2-7; clone_size: many; cdr3_aa: ASSSSGQGIHEQY
v_call: TRBV12-5; j_call: TRBJ2-1; clone_size: few; cdr3_aa: ASGLVPEGNEQF
v_call: TRBV27; j_call: TRBJ2-4; clone_size: NA; cdr3_aa: ASSPEDRGFGYTKNIQY
v_call: TRBV27; j_call: TRBJ2-1; clone_size: NA; cdr3_aa: ASSPSGRAGHYNEQF
v_call: TRBV5-6; j_call: TRBJ2-4; clone_size: NA; cdr3_aa: ASSLGRPKNIQY
v_call: TRBV7-9; j_call: TRBJ1-1; clone_size: many; cdr3_aa: ASSLVGTNTEAF
v_call: TRBV18; j_call: TRBJ2-2; clone_size: NA; cdr3_aa: ASSPERFTGELF
v_call: TRBV24-1; j_call: TRBJ2-2; clone_size: few; cdr3_aa: ATSDDGDANTGELF
v_call: TRBV27; j_call: TRBJ1-1; clone_size: few; cdr3_aa: ASSFRGQGAF